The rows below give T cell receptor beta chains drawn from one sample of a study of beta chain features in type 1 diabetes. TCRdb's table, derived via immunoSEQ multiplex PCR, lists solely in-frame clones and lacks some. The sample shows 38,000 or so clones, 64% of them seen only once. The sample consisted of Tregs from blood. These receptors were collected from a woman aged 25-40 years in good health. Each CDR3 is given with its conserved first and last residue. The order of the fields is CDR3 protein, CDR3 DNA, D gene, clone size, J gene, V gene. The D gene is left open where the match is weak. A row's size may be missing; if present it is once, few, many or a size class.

CDR3 protein: CSVTSGGPDTQYF
CDR3 DNA: TGCAGTGTAACTAGCGGGGGGCCCGATACGCAGTATTTT
D gene: TRBD2
clone size: few
J gene: TRBJ2-3
V gene: TRBV29-1

CDR3 protein: CASSPRLAGFYNEQFF
CDR3 DNA: TGTGCCAGCAGCCCGCGACTAGCGGGTTTCTACAATGAGCAGTTCTTC
D gene: TRBD2
clone size: NA
J gene: TRBJ2-1
V gene: TRBV7-2

CDR3 protein: CASSRLVWMGESTDTQYF
CDR3 DNA: TGTGCCAGCTCACGTTTAGTGTGGATGGGAGAGAGCACAGATACGCAGTATTTT
D gene: NA
clone size: few
J gene: TRBJ2-3
V gene: TRBV18

CDR3 protein: CASSIQSNQPQHF
CDR3 DNA: TGTGCCAGTAGTATACAGAGCAATCAGCCCCAGCATTTT
D gene: NA
clone size: NA
J gene: TRBJ1-5
V gene: TRBV19

CDR3 protein: CASSFLAGEAGELFF
CDR3 DNA: TGTGCCAGCAGCTTTTTAGCGGGAGAAGCCGGGGAGCTGTTTTTT
D gene: TRBD2
clone size: NA
J gene: TRBJ2-2
V gene: TRBV13

CDR3 protein: CASQDRGPDEQFF
CDR3 DNA: TGTGCCAGCCAGGACAGGGGTCCAGATGAGCAGTTCTTC
D gene: TRBD1
clone size: NA
J gene: TRBJ2-1
V gene: TRBV2

CDR3 protein: CASSNEPGQGYGYTF
CDR3 DNA: TGTGCCAGCAGCAATGAACCGGGACAGGGATATGGCTACACCTTC
D gene: TRBD1
clone size: few
J gene: TRBJ1-2
V gene: TRBV2

CDR3 protein: CASSPPSGTSGAGEQFF
CDR3 DNA: TGTGCCAGCAGCCCACCCTCCGGGACTAGCGGTGCGGGTGAGCAGTTCTTC
D gene: TRBD2
clone size: NA
J gene: TRBJ2-1
V gene: TRBV9

CDR3 protein: CASKSSVANEQFF
CDR3 DNA: TGTGCCAGCAAATCTAGCGTTGCCAATGAGCAGTTCTTC
D gene: NA
clone size: NA
J gene: TRBJ2-1
V gene: TRBV6-6

CDR3 protein: CASSPRGGARNPDSYNEQFF
CDR3 DNA: TGTGCCAGCAGCCCGAGGGGGGGGGCCCGGAACCCTGACTCCTACAATGAGCAGTTCTTC
D gene: NA
clone size: NA
J gene: TRBJ2-1
V gene: TRBV9

CDR3 protein: CASRGLAGSSEQYF
CDR3 DNA: TGTGCCAGCAGGGGACTAGCAGGGAGTAGCGAGCAGTACTTC
D gene: TRBD2
clone size: NA
J gene: TRBJ2-7
V gene: TRBV6-1

CDR3 protein: CASSRFGGKETQYF
CDR3 DNA: TGTGCCAGCAGCCGATTTGGGGGGAAGGAGACCCAGTACTTC
D gene: NA
clone size: NA
J gene: TRBJ2-5
V gene: TRBV11-2

CDR3 protein: CASSLAPTSGTRNEQFF
CDR3 DNA: TGTGCCAGCAGCTTAGCACCGACTAGCGGGACTCGGAATGAGCAGTTCTTC
D gene: TRBD2
clone size: few
J gene: TRBJ2-1
V gene: TRBV7-8

CDR3 protein: CASSIGGFNYGYTF
CDR3 DNA: TGTGCCAGTAGTATCGGAGGGTTTAACTATGGCTACACCTTC
D gene: NA
clone size: NA
J gene: TRBJ1-2
V gene: TRBV19

CDR3 protein: CASSLGWSSGTTDTQYF
CDR3 DNA: TGCGCCAGCAGCCTGGGGTGGTCGAGCGGGACTACAGATACGCAGTATTTT
D gene: TRBD2
clone size: NA
J gene: TRBJ2-3
V gene: TRBV5-1

CDR3 protein: CASSERGQDQETQYF
CDR3 DNA: TGTGCCAGCAGCGAAAGGGGACAGGACCAAGAGACCCAGTACTTC
D gene: TRBD1
clone size: NA
J gene: TRBJ2-5
V gene: TRBV7-3

CDR3 protein: CASSTRTSGRNTGELFF
CDR3 DNA: TGTGCCAGTAGTACCCGGACTAGCGGGAGGAACACCGGGGAGCTGTTTTTT
D gene: TRBD2
clone size: NA
J gene: TRBJ2-2
V gene: TRBV19

CDR3 protein: CASSHASDRANIQYF
CDR3 DNA: TGTGCCAGCAGCCATGCGTCGGACAGGGCAAACATTCAGTACTTC
D gene: TRBD1
clone size: few
J gene: TRBJ2-4
V gene: TRBV6-6

CDR3 protein: CASSSWGPSYEQYF
CDR3 DNA: TGTGCCAGTAGTAGTTGGGGGCCCTCCTACGAGCAGTACTTC
D gene: NA
clone size: once
J gene: TRBJ2-7
V gene: TRBV6-5

CDR3 protein: CASRDRAGTEAFF
CDR3 DNA: TGTGCCAGCAGGGACAGGGCCGGCACTGAAGCTTTCTTT
D gene: TRBD1
clone size: NA
J gene: TRBJ1-1
V gene: TRBV2

CDR3 protein: CASSLGAGRDEQYF
CDR3 DNA: TGCGCCAGCAGCTTGGGGGCAGGGAGGGACGAGCAGTACTTC
D gene: TRBD2
clone size: once
J gene: TRBJ2-7
V gene: TRBV5-1

CDR3 protein: CASSQTGVSNQPQHF
CDR3 DNA: TGTGCCAGCAGCCAAACAGGGGTCAGCAATCAGCCCCAGCATTTT
D gene: TRBD1
clone size: NA
J gene: TRBJ1-5
V gene: TRBV2

CDR3 protein: CASSLAGAANEQFF
CDR3 DNA: TGTGCCAGTAGTCTCGCGGGAGCTGCCAATGAGCAGTTCTTC
D gene: TRBD2
clone size: NA
J gene: TRBJ2-1
V gene: TRBV19

CDR3 protein: CASSPDRDRAAKNIQYF
CDR3 DNA: TGTGCCAGCTCACCGGACAGGGATCGAGCGGCCAAAAACATTCAGTACTTC
D gene: TRBD1
clone size: NA
J gene: TRBJ2-4
V gene: TRBV18

CDR3 protein: CASSHAWGEGNEQFF
CDR3 DNA: TGTGCCAGCAGCCATGCCTGGGGTGAGGGCAATGAGCAGTTCTTC
D gene: NA
clone size: few
J gene: TRBJ2-1
V gene: TRBV5-8

CDR3 protein: CARGQGVTEAFF
CDR3 DNA: TGTGCCAGAGGACAGGGGGTCACTGAAGCTTTCTTT
D gene: TRBD1
clone size: few
J gene: TRBJ1-1
V gene: TRBV2

CDR3 protein: CASSLEGRGRSPEAFF
CDR3 DNA: TGCGCCAGCAGCTTGGAAGGGAGGGGCAGATCACCTGAAGCTTTCTTT
D gene: NA
clone size: NA
J gene: TRBJ1-1
V gene: TRBV5-1

CDR3 protein: CASSQIRGQGASGYGYTF
CDR3 DNA: TGTGCCAGCAGCCAAATCCGGGGACAGGGGGCTAGTGGCTATGGCTACACCTTC
D gene: TRBD1
clone size: once
J gene: TRBJ1-2
V gene: TRBV14

CDR3 protein: CASSLTGADQPQHF
CDR3 DNA: TGCGCCAGCAGCCTCACAGGGGCCGATCAGCCCCAGCATTTT
D gene: TRBD1
clone size: NA
J gene: TRBJ1-5
V gene: TRBV5-1

CDR3 protein: CASKRQGTYNEQFF
CDR3 DNA: TGTGCCAGCAAACGACAGGGAACCTACAATGAGCAGTTCTTC
D gene: TRBD1
clone size: NA
J gene: TRBJ2-1
V gene: TRBV2

CDR3 protein: CSARAQVEAFF
CDR3 DNA: TGCAGTGCTAGAGCCCAGGTTGAAGCTTTCTTT
D gene: NA
clone size: once
J gene: TRBJ1-1
V gene: TRBV20-1

CDR3 protein: CASTAGSFYEQYF
CDR3 DNA: TGCGCCAGCACGGCAGGGTCATTTTACGAGCAGTACTTC
D gene: NA
clone size: NA
J gene: TRBJ2-7
V gene: TRBV10-2

CDR3 protein: CASSQNQGTGQETQYF
CDR3 DNA: TGTGCCAGCAGCCAAAATCAAGGGACAGGTCAAGAGACCCAGTACTTC
D gene: TRBD1
clone size: NA
J gene: TRBJ2-5
V gene: TRBV7-2

CDR3 protein: CASSLGVGVNTEAFF
CDR3 DNA: TGCGCCAGCAGCCTCGGGGTAGGTGTGAACACTGAAGCTTTCTTT
D gene: NA
clone size: once
J gene: TRBJ1-1
V gene: TRBV4-1

CDR3 protein: CASSPLGGPNTGELFF
CDR3 DNA: TGTGCCAGCTCACCCCTCGGAGGGCCCAACACCGGGGAGCTGTTTTTT
D gene: NA
clone size: NA
J gene: TRBJ2-2
V gene: TRBV18

CDR3 protein: CANSLQGTWGYTF
CDR3 DNA: TGTGCCAACAGTTTACAGGGGACGTGGGGCTACACCTTC
D gene: TRBD1
clone size: NA
J gene: TRBJ1-2
V gene: TRBV27

CDR3 protein: CASSIQGQGVQPQHF
CDR3 DNA: TGTGCCAGTAGTATCCAGGGACAGGGTGTGCAGCCCCAGCATTTT
D gene: TRBD1
clone size: once
J gene: TRBJ1-5
V gene: TRBV19

CDR3 protein: CAWSLLAGGLDTQYF
CDR3 DNA: TGTGCCTGGAGTTTACTAGCGGGAGGTCTAGATACGCAGTATTTT
D gene: TRBD2
clone size: few
J gene: TRBJ2-3
V gene: TRBV30

CDR3 protein: CASSRAGPQGTQYF
CDR3 DNA: TGCGCCAGCAGTCGGGCAGGGCCGCAGGGGACCCAGTACTTC
D gene: NA
clone size: few
J gene: TRBJ2-5
V gene: TRBV23-1

CDR3 protein: CASSLAPGIYNEQFF
CDR3 DNA: TGCGCCAGCAGCTTGGCCCCAGGAATCTACAATGAGCAGTTCTTC
D gene: NA
clone size: NA
J gene: TRBJ2-1
V gene: TRBV5-1